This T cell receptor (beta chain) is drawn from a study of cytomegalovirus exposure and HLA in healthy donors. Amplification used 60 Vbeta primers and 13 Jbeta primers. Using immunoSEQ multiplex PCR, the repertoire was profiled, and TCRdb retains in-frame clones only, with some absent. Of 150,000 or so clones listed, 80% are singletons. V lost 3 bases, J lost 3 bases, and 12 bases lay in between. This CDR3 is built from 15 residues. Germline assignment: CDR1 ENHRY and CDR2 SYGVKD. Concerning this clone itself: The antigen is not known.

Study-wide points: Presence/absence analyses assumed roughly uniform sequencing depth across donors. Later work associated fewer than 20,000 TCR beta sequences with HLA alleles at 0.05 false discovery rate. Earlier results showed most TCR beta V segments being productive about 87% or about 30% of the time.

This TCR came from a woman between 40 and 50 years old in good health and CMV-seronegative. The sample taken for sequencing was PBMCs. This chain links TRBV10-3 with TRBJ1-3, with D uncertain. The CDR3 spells CAISESSLNGNTIYF. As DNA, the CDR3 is TGTGCCATCAGTGAATCGTCCCTTAATGGAAACACCATATATTTT.